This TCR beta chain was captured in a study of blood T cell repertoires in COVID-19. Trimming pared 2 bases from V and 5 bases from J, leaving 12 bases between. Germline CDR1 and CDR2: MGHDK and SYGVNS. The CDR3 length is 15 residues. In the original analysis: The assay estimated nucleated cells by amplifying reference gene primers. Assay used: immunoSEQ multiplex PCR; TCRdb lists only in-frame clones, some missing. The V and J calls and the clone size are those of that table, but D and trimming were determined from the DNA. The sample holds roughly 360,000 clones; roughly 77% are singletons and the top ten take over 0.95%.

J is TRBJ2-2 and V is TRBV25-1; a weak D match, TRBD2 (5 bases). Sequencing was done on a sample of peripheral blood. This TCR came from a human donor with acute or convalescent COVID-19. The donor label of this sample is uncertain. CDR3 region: CASSESKRRTGELFF. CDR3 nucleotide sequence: TGTGCCAGCAGTGAAAGTAAGAGGAGGACCGGGGAGCTGTTTTTT.